The 14 T cell receptor beta chains below all came from one sample that was sequenced in a study of shared clonotypes between healthy human individuals. Data came from immunoSEQ multiplex PCR; TCRdb stores just in-frame clones and leaves some out. The table lists roughly 2,300,000 clones, 85% to 95% of them singletons, with around 0.38% in the top ten. Source material: naive CD4+ T cells from PBMCs. Subset noted: CD45RA+ positively selected. Every receptor here comes from a man younger than 35 in good health. Some clones in this sample may be carry-over from other donors' samples.

Of note for this clone: The same CDR3 is also encoded by other DNA sequences in this sample. The chain couples TRBV6-5 to TRBJ1-2; maybe TRBD1 (5 bases). CDR3 length equals 13 residues. Deletions cut 6 bases from V and 0 bases from J, with 8 bases between. Germline CDR1 and CDR2: MNHEY and SVGAGI. The chain's CDR3 is CASSSGPNYGYTF. DNA for the CDR3: TGTGCCAGCAGCTCAGGGCCTAACTATGGCTACACCTTC.

The chain has TRBV7-2 and TRBJ2-1; 9 bases agree with TRBD2. The CDR3 runs 15 residues. Germline V gene data show CDR1 as SGHTA and CDR2 as FQGNSA. Trimming cost V 2 bases and J 6 bases; bases outside gene matches: 5. The CDR3 DNA is TGTGCCAGCAGCTTAAAGCGGGAGGTACCCAATGAGCAGTTCTTC. It specifies CASSLKREVPNEQFF.

This chain connects TRBV28 to TRBJ1-2, with D perhaps matching TRBD1 (5 bases). Germline loops: CDR1 MDHEN, CDR2 SYDVKM. V shed 7 bases and J shed 4 bases, with 19 bases lying between them. There are 15 residues in the CDR3. The CDR3 sequence: CASTTLAGRGYGYTF. DNA of the CDR3: TGTGCCAGCACCACCCTGGCAGGGAGGGGCTATGGCTACACCTTC.

J is TRBJ1-2 and V is TRBV5-6; D call uncertain. The CDR3 totals 12 residues. Trimming cost V 4 bases and J 5 bases, with 9 bases left between them. Germline CDR1 reads SGHDT; CDR2 reads YYEEEE. Here the CDR3 DNA reads TGTGCCAGCAGCGCACCCCTGTATGGCTACACCTTC. Translation gives CASSAPLYGYTF.

This clone has just one count. The chain carries TRBV7-3 and TRBJ2-5, with 7 bases identical to TRBD1. The germline V gene encodes CDR1 SGHTA and CDR2 FQGTGA. CDR3 length equals 15 residues. Trimming removed 5 bases from V and 2 bases from J; junction bases left unmatched: 8. DNA for the CDR3: TGTGCCAGCAGCACCCACAGGGGACAACAAGAGACCCAGTACTTC. Its translation: CASSTHRGQQETQYF.

Points on this clone: Other DNA sequences from this sample encode an identical CDR3 as well. J is TRBJ2-7 and V is TRBV7-2; D unclear. The CDR3 length is 12 residues. With 5 bases removed from V and 6 bases from J, the gap between germline ends came to 11 bases. CDR1 SGHTA and CDR2 FQGNSA come from the germline V gene. CDR3 region: CASSRTGFEQYF. The CDR3 region has the DNA TGTGCCAGCAGCCGGACGGGCTTCGAGCAGTACTTC.

The gene calls are TRBV29-1 and TRBJ1-1, with no clear D. The CDR3 has 14 amino acids. Germline V gene data show CDR1 as SQVTM and CDR2 as ANQGSEA. Trimming shortened V by 3 bases and J by 0 bases, and 11 bases separated the two germline ends. The CDR3 reads CSVELWAMNTEAFF. CDR3 nucleotides: TGCAGCGTTGAGCTCTGGGCGATGAACACTGAAGCTTTCTTT.

This chain connects TRBV5-1 to TRBJ1-1; possibly TRBD1 for D (6 bases). Between the trimmed V and J ends, which lost 2 bases and 6 bases, there was a span of 29 bases. The CDR3 is made up of 19 amino acids. The germline V gene has CDR1 SGHRS and CDR2 YFSETQ. The CDR3 protein is CASSLYDRFRGRDVAEAFF. The CDR3 nucleotides are TGCGCCAGCAGCTTATACGACAGGTTTCGGGGGCGCGATGTGGCTGAAGCTTTCTTT.

The rearrangement uses TRBV19 and TRBJ2-3; D perhaps matches TRBD1 (5 bases). This CDR3 comprises 14 residues. V lost 2 bases to trimming and J lost 2 bases, with 8 bases between them. Germline loops: CDR1 LNHDA, CDR2 SQIVND (reference sequence). CDR3 amino acids: CASSIFRDTDTQYF. The CDR3 nucleotides read TGTGCCAGTAGTATATTCAGGGACACAGATACGCAGTATTTT.

V and J are TRBV18 and TRBJ1-1; no clear D. This CDR3 region has 14 residues. Trimming took off 1 base at V and 2 bases at J, with 8 bases between the two ends. The germline gives CDR1 KGHSH, CDR2 LQKENI. DNA for the CDR3: TGTGCCAGCTCACCACGGTCGGGAAACACTGAAGCTTTCTTT. This translates into CASSPRSGNTEAFF.

The gene calls are TRBV7-6 and TRBJ1-2; 7 nucleotides align to TRBD1. Trimming at V came to 5 bases and at J to 6 bases, leaving 6 bases not matched to a gene. This CDR3 spans 13 amino acids. CDR1 is SGHVS and CDR2 is FNYEAQ in the germline V gene. The CDR3 nucleotides are TGTGCCAGCAGCCCCAACAGGGGTGATGGCTACACCTTC. This gives the protein CASSPNRGDGYTF.

This clone turned up a few times. In the same sample, other DNA sequences code for this CDR3. The V gene is TRBV5-1, the J gene TRBJ2-2, with 7 bases that match TRBD2. CDR1 SGHRS and CDR2 YFSETQ come from the germline V gene. Trimming removed 0 bases from V and 5 bases from J; junction bases left unmatched: 4. CDR3 length: 15 residues. The CDR3 reads CASSLDRGGTGELFF. The DNA for the CDR3 is TGCGCCAGCAGCTTGGATCGGGGAGGGACCGGGGAGCTGTTTTTT.

V usage is TRBV11-1 and J usage is TRBJ2-1, with 10 bases aligning to TRBD2. This CDR3 has 16 amino acids. The trim removed 1 base at V and 8 bases at J, leaving 8 bases unmatched. Germline V CDR1 and CDR2: SGHAT, FQDESV (reference sequence). The chain's CDR3 is CASSLDQREGGDEQFF. CDR3 bases: TGTGCCAGCAGCTTAGATCAGCGGGAGGGTGGGGATGAGCAGTTCTTC.

This chain uses TRBV6-5 with TRBJ2-3; tentatively, D is TRBD2 (6 bases). Trimming took 6 bases from V and 1 from J, leaving 14 bases between them. Germline-derived CDR1 and CDR2 are MNHEY and SVGAGI. The CDR3 extends over 15 amino acids. DNA of the CDR3: TGTGCCAGCAGAAGTTGGGAGCGGGGCACAGATACGCAGTATTTT. Protein product: CASRSWERGTDTQYF.